One sample yielded the 9 T cell receptor beta chains listed below, sequenced in a study of blood T cells in healthy people across ages. The second PCR ran about 7 to 12 cycles with a sample-barcoded 5' primer and J-beta primers. Each CDR3 protein gets one entry after TCRdb re-called the 5' RACE reads with MiXCR. The sample yields some 1,000,000 distinct CDR3 sequences, about 23% seen once. These data also featured in a second study, about T cells of mothers and their children.

Sequenced input: blood. The receptor set was obtained from a girl aged 2-10 years in good health.

The chain uses TRBV25-1 and TRBJ1-2; 8 nucleotides line up with TRBD1. This CDR3 spans 13 amino acids. Losses at the gene ends were 6 bases for V and 10 bases for J; bases not matched to a gene: 10. Germline loops: CDR1 MGHDK, CDR2 SYGVNS. CDR3 region: CASRHRGWHAYTF. The CDR3, as DNA: TGTGCCAGCAGACACAGGGGGTGGCATGCCTACACCTTC.

This clonotype was found a few times. This sequence joins TRBV29-1 and TRBJ1-4; D is undetermined. With 6 bases removed from V and 5 bases from J, the gap between germline ends came to 10 bases. CDR1 is SQVTM, CDR2 ANQGSEA, per germline. The CDR3 runs 12 residues. CDR3 coding DNA: TGCAGCGTGAGGGTTGGGAATGAAAAACTGTTTTTT. Protein sequence: CSVRVGNEKLFF.

This clonotype was counted a few times. J is TRBJ2-5 and V is TRBV20-1; maybe TRBD2 (5 bases). The J call may be mistaken, given a closer DNA end match to TRBJ2-1. The length of the CDR3 is 14 residues. In germline, CDR1 is DFQATT, CDR2 SNEGSKA (reference sequence). The DNA of the CDR3 is TGCAGTGCTAGAGAGACTACCCGTGGCAATGAGCAGTTCTTC. It specifies CSARETTRGNEQFF.

The chain carries TRBV2 and TRBJ1-5; possible D gene TRBD1, 5 bases. The CDR3 covers 14 residues. Germline V gene data show CDR1 as SNHLY and CDR2 as FYNNEI. Trimming removed 8 bases at V and 5 bases at J, with 16 bases between. DNA of the CDR3: TGTGCCAGCGGTGGGACCTTAGGTTATCAGCCCCAGCATTTT. Translation: CASGGTLGYQPQHF. Full variable domain (outside the CDR3, taken from reference TRBV2 and TRBJ1-5): EPEVTQTPSHQVTQMGQEVILRCVPISNHLYFYWYRQILGQKVEFLVSFYNNEISEKSEIFDDQFSVERPDGSNFTLKIRSTKLEDSAMYFCASGGTLGYQPQHFGDGTRLSIL.

The chain combines TRBV6-1 with TRBJ2-5; TRBD2 agrees at 10 bases. CDR3 length: 17 residues. Germline trimming cut 3 bases from V and 2 bases from J; bases unmatched to any gene: 9. Germline V CDR1 and CDR2: MNHNS, SASEGT. This chain's CDR3 is CASSDGWASGGQETQYF. The CDR3 DNA is TGTGCCAGCAGTGACGGGTGGGCTAGCGGGGGACAAGAGACCCAGTACTTC.

The CDR3 DNA follows: TGTGCCAGCAGTGAAAGGCAGCTAATAGCCAAAAACATTCAGTACTTC. It is translated as CASSERQLIAKNIQYF. The rearrangement uses TRBV6-1 and TRBJ2-4; D not resolved. The CDR3 extends over 16 amino acids. The germline V gene has CDR1 MNHNS and CDR2 SASEGT. The germline V and J ends were trimmed by 2 bases and 0 bases, with 11 bases remaining between them.

This clonotype was counted between two and nine times. The rearrangement joins TRBV13 to TRBJ2-1, with 7 nucleotides matching TRBD1. V lost 6 bases to trimming and J lost 7 bases; unmatched junction nucleotides: 24. This CDR3 is built from 19 residues. Per the germline V gene, CDR1 is PRHDT and CDR2 is FYEKMQ (reference sequence). CDR3 sequence (DNA): TGTGCCAGCAGTAGACAGGGAGAGGGTCATAGGGGATATAGAAATGAGCAGTTCTTC. Translated, it gives CASSRQGEGHRGYRNEQFF.

This clonotype was counted between two and nine times. V usage is TRBV29-1 and J usage is TRBJ2-3; unclear D gene. Trimming took 2 bases from V and 2 from J, leaving 2 bases between them. Germline V gives CDR1 SQVTM, CDR2 ANQGSEA. This CDR3 comprises 11 residues. DNA of the CDR3: TGCAGCGTTGAAATCACAGATACGCAGTATTTT. Translated, it gives CSVEITDTQYF.

The chain is built from TRBV7-6 and TRBJ2-3; 8 bases align to TRBD2. The germline V gene encodes CDR1 SGHVS and CDR2 FNYEAQ. Germline trimming cut 3 bases from V and 5 bases from J; bases unmatched to any gene: 4. CDR3 length equals 14 residues. The CDR3 sequence is CASSLSGGRDTQYF. The CDR3 region has the DNA TGTGCCAGCAGCTTGAGCGGGGGACGAGATACGCAGTATTTT. The full variable domain, its missing parts supplied by reference TRBV7-6 and TRBJ2-3, is GAGVSQSPRYKVTKRGQDVALRCDPISGHVSLYWYRQALGQGPEFLTYFNYEAQQDKSGLPNDRFSAERPEGSISTLTIQRTEQRDSAMYRCASSLSGGRDTQYFGPGTRLTVL.